What follows are 3 T cell receptor beta chains derived from one specimen sequenced in a study of blood T cell repertoires in COVID-19. Libraries were prepared by immunoSEQ multiplex PCR; TCRdb keeps only in-frame clonotypes and omits some of them. The sample yields 60,000 to 70,000 clones, approximately 85% seen once. Sequencing was done on a sample of peripheral blood. The receptors here all came from a woman between 55 and 75 years old with COVID-19, enrolled during active disease.

The chain links TRBV5-1 to TRBJ2-1; 11 positions match TRBD2. There are 18 residues in the CDR3. Germline V gene data show CDR1 as SGHRS and CDR2 as YFSETQ. The ends lost 1 base at V and 1 base at J; junction bases unmatched: 7. In DNA form, the CDR3 reads TGCGCCAGCAGCTTGAGTCTAGCGGGGGGAAAATCCTACAATGAGCAGTTCTTC. Amino acids: CASSLSLAGGKSYNEQFF.

The gene calls are TRBV4-2 and TRBJ2-1; D perhaps matches TRBD2 (6 bases). Trimming stripped 0 bases from V and 4 bases from J, with 13 bases between. The CDR3 extends over 16 amino acids. Germline V gene data show CDR1 as LGHNA and CDR2 as YNFKEQ. The CDR3 region is CASSQDFAGPYNEQFF. CDR3 DNA: TGTGCCAGCAGCCAAGATTTCGCGGGACCGTACAATGAGCAGTTCTTC.

The chain uses TRBV29-1 and TRBJ2-1, with TRBD1 identical over 7 bases. Trimming cost V 5 bases and J 10 bases; bases outside gene matches: 11. Germline assignment: CDR1 SQVTM and CDR2 ANQGSEA. The CDR3 length is 13 residues. The CDR3 loop reads CSVIVTGRGEQFF. CDR3 nucleotide sequence: TGCAGCGTTATAGTGACAGGGAGAGGGGAGCAGTTCTTC.